This T cell receptor beta chain appears in the sequencing data of a study of T cells in Graves' hyperthyroidism and ophthalmopathy. About the study: The authors collected peripheral blood at initial diagnosis, before any treatment. Study-level findings and limits: A model of 13 V-J pairs discriminated ophthalmopathy from stable hyperthyroidism.

This clonotype has more than one count but fewer than ten. Antigen: not known. The trim removed 1 base at V and 3 bases at J, leaving 16 bases unmatched. The germline V gene encodes CDR1 MDHEN and CDR2 SYDVKM. This CDR3 has 19 amino acids. Fresh peripheral blood, about 10 ml of it, supplied the PBMCs. RNA transcripts provided the source from which TCR beta CDR3 regions were amplified. During a first-round RT-PCR of the TCR CDR3, the HTBI primer set was used. Each CDR3 protein gets one entry after TCRdb re-called the multiplex PCR reads with MiXCR. Of around 270,000 distinct CDR3 sequences listed, approximately 19% are singletons.

The chain recombines TRBV28 with TRBJ2-7; 9 nucleotides line up with TRBD2. The sample was blood. The clonotype was recovered from a man in his fifties or sixties with Graves' ophthalmopathy. CDR3 coding DNA: TGTGCCAGCAGTTTATTAATTCAGGGGTGGTCTAGCGGGAACTACGAGCAGTACTTC. Translating gives CASSLLIQGWSSGNYEQYF.